This T cell receptor beta chain was profiled in a study of cytomegalovirus exposure and HLA in healthy donors (dated by TCRdb to about 2017). In terms of the full investigation: According to an earlier analysis of several hundred of the donors, 150 million to 200 million T cells yielded some 120 million unique TCR beta sequences and approximately 300 Gb of sequence data. An early release covering roughly 640 HLA-typed donors comprised roughly 300 gigabases of sequencing data and 65 million to 100 million unique TCR sequences. Of the 300 to 500 genotyped donors, more than 75% were placed in the genetic ancestry cluster associated with self-reported Caucasian donors. The study aimed to test whether signatures of past pathogen exposure could be identified by cataloging public T cell receptors. The study used immunosequencing to profile the T cell repertoires of 600 to 850 subjects and linked those repertoires to cytomegalovirus serostatus. Besides the first cohort of 550 to 750 subjects, a separate validation cohort made up of 120 different subjects was used. To predict cytomegalovirus infection status, the study combined high-throughput TCR immunosequencing, statistical association of individual TCRs with disease status, and machine learning. A later analysis re-analyzed previously published TCR beta repertoires from 666 donors and added high-resolution HLA genotyping to study TCR occurrence patterns. Rather than drawing on any new phenotypic data, the later analysis identified candidate immune exposures from TCR beta sequences and the way those sequences occurred across donors. To decide whether each TCR beta V gene segment behaved as functional or pseudogenic, an earlier analysis of some 600 of the donors relied on high-throughput TCR beta sequencing. Donor age, sex, ethnicity and CMV serostatus were compiled together with the repertoire data. A later genetic analysis used genome-wide SNP genotypes for about 65% of the roughly 670 donors, treating that subset as a discovery cohort. All discovery cohort repertoires had been generated on a single sequencing platform. Both class I and class II loci were covered by HLA typing, at four-digit resolution. The number of donors typed differed by locus, with about 629-640 for A, B, C, DRB1 and DQB1, about 500 for DQA1, over 600 for DPA1, and some 470 for DPB1. Because of strong linkage in the cohort, five DR-DQ haplotypes were treated as single units for association and clustering. On average, around 240,000 unique TCR beta nucleotide sequences were sequenced per donor among fewer than 500 genotyped donors of the cohort, with around 19% of those sequences being non-productive.

The cohort comprised 670 or so healthy bone marrow donors. At the time of sampling, every cohort member was nominally healthy, though immune exposures that went unrecorded were likely present. The donor tested CMV seropositive and was one of the 289 seropositive cohort members. Each donor provided a peripheral blood sample, and peripheral blood mononuclear cells were used for TCR beta sequencing. The Qiagen DNeasy Blood Extraction Kit was used to extract genomic DNA from the blood cell samples. Overall study outcomes, separate from this receptor: According to a later analysis, TCR association rates differed among HLA loci, with DRB1 alleles showing the most associated TCRs and HLA-C alleles showing the fewest. Compared with equally common non-associated chains, HLA-associated TCR beta chains in a later analysis were more clonally expanded and had lower generation probabilities. Linkage disequilibrium might explain the correlated functional status among segregating V segments, but an unknown experimental factor could not be ruled out. Because some donors lacked HLA typing at each locus, the association tests relied only on the typed subset. At a false discovery rate of 0.05, a later analysis linked about 16,000 TCR beta sequences to specific HLA alleles. Cytomegalovirus status was reported to be diagnosed by the classifier with high specificity and sensitivity in both the original and validation cohorts. A further reported finding was that TCR beta sequences accurately predicted the HLA-A and HLA-B alleles for most subjects in the first cohort. Because the 87-base-pair reads could not distinguish some IMGT-functional V segments, including TRBV6-2 and TRBV6-3, those segments were excluded. A group of highly shared sequence variants was considered likely to be a technical artifact of the sequencing pipeline. The study listed approximately 150 TCR beta chains as associated with cytomegalovirus. For the cohort, immune exposure information was limited to CMV serostatus. In an earlier analysis of some 500 of the donors, most TCR beta V segments appeared in productive rearrangements about 87% or about 30% of the time, broadly matching IMGT annotations. According to a later analysis, parvovirus B19, influenza, CMV and Epstein-Barr virus appeared linked to several top co-occurrence clusters. According to a later analysis, most CMV-associated TCR beta chains appeared to be HLA-restricted, and the HLA associations seemed to be driven largely by CMV exposure. Over 15 rarely observed V segments, including chromosome 9 orphons, were excluded from the earlier analysis of some 590 of the donors because counts were too low. While some public TCRs were present in many individuals, most TCR sequences turned up only very rarely across donors. The authors suggested that the approach could potentially be generalized to other disease states and immunological phenotypes. When HLA alleles, especially DR and DQ, strongly co-occurred, TCR associations were difficult to assign to individual alleles. An association between a missense DCLRE1C variant and V-gene and J-gene trimming of TCR beta chains was found in a later genetic analysis and replicated in an independent cohort. According to a later genetic analysis, donors in an Asian-associated ancestry cluster had fewer N-insertions in productive TCRs than the approximately 710-donor mean. In vitro tests confirmed that three of the cytomegalovirus-associated TCR beta chains recognize cytomegalovirus antigens. In this cohort, only TCR beta chains were sequenced, and detectable features were limited by the absence of alpha or paired-chain data. Roughly uniform sequencing depth across donors was assumed in presence/absence analyses, although this assumption may not hold.

The CDR3 sequence holds 16 residues, the cysteine and phenylalanine included. Only the CDR3 portion is preserved as DNA: 48 bases, with reading frame beginning at the first base. V and J are truncated by 3 bases and 2 bases respectively, leaving an intervening sequence of 17 bases. In the germline V gene, CDR1 corresponds to SQVTM and CDR2 to ANQGSEA. A remark on this clone: The specificity of this receptor is unknown. No clone much larger than this one lies a single base away; base qualities are absent. Additional DNA sequences in this sample encode the identical CDR3.

Library preparation used the immunoSEQ multiplex PCR assay. For the multiplex PCR, a mixture combining 60 forward primers for TCR Vbeta segments and 13 reverse primers for TCR Jbeta segments was used. Amplification of the CDR3 region of rearranged TCR beta genes was performed with a multiplex PCR assay on genomic DNA. The amplified TCR beta libraries were sequenced on the Illumina HiSeq System as 87-base-pair reads. The authors' analysis ran thus. Across the 500 to 750 repertoires, a later analysis counted 75 million to 90 million unique TCR beta chains, around 11 million of which were shared by at least two donors. A nearest-neighbor algorithm error-corrected the raw reads and collapsed the reads into unique sequences, merging closely related sequences to remove PCR and sequencing errors. CDR3 sequences were aligned to IMGT reference sequences to assign V, D and J gene segments. Each retained sequence needed at least a six-nucleotide match to both a V gene segment and a J gene segment. Rearrangements were classified as productive when the CDR3 lacked stop codons and remained in frame with V and J, and all other rearrangements were classified as non-productive. Following IMGT convention, CDR3 was defined as the stretch from the second conserved V-encoded cysteine up to the conserved J-encoded phenylalanine. The earlier analysis of roughly 590 of the donors excluded sequences that lacked an unambiguous match to a single V gene segment. An earlier analysis of fewer than 750 of the donors classified V segments as functional when productive rearrangements were above 56.7% and as segregating when the standard deviation between donors was above 5%. A statistical classification framework was built for diagnosing cytomegalovirus status from the catalog of TCR beta chain sequences. A later analysis assigned V and J genes by comparing TCR nucleotide sequences with IMGT/GENE-DB human TR gene sequences. In a later analysis, CDR3 sequences and most-parsimonious VDJ recombination scenarios were assigned using the TCRdist pipeline. A later analysis defined each TCR beta chain by its CDR3 amino acid sequence plus V-gene family, and excluded reads lacking a unique V-gene family. As a way to deal with suspected cross-contamination and a sequencing artifact, a later analysis dropped 450 to 600 nucleotide sequences that were highly shared and had low generation probability. A later analysis calculated a clonal expansion index for each public chain from normalized within-repertoire ranks of inferred template counts. A later analysis computed generation probabilities with a VDJ recombination model fitted to out-of-frame rearrangements, and checked the results against IGoR. Hypergeometric tests were used in a later analysis to score TCR-TCR, TCR-HLA and TCR-CMV co-occurrence, with a repertoire-size bias correction applied to the TCR pairs. To estimate false discovery rates, a later analysis permuted the HLA or CMV assignments 20 times. In a later analysis, co-occurring TCRs were grouped using DBSCAN, with TCRdist sequence similarity added in when clustering inside HLA-allele-positive subsets. Repertoires with fewer than 30,000 or more than 120,000 public chains, plus five repertoires with anomalous nucleotide sharing, were excluded from co-occurrence clustering. The source is immuneACCESS, and TCRdb retained only in-frame sequences with V and J called. Part of the clones is not carried over; for the studies checked, unresolved V genes explain less than half of this, and the remainder is unexplained. The V and J calls and clone size are taken from that table; D and trimming were inferred from the DNA. The sample table contains about 150,000 clones; only one count was recorded for roughly 80% of them. Of the sample, 9.5% to 15% is held by the ten largest clones.

Sequencing input: PBMCs. Recombination joined TRBV29-1 with TRBJ2-1; TRBD2 is possibly the D segment (5 matching bases). The source of this sequence is a man aged 25 to 45 in good health and CMV-seropositive. The CDR3 has the sequence CSVEDGGGLTYNEQFF. The sequenced DNA is TGCAGCGTTGAGGATGGTGGCGGACTTACCTACAATGAGCAGTTCTTC.